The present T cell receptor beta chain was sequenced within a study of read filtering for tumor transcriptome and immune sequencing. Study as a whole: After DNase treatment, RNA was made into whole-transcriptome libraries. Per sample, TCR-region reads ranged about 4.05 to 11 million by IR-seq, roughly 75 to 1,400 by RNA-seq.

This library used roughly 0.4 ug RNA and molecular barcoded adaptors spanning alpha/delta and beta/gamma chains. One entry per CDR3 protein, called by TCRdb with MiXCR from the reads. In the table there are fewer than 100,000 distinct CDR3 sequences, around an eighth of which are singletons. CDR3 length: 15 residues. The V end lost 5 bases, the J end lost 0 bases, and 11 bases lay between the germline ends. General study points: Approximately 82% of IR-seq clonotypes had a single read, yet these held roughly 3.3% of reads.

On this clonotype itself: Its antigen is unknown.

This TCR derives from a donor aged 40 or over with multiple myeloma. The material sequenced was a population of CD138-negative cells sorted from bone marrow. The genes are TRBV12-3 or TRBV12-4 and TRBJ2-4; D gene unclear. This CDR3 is CASSLPTLAKNIQYF. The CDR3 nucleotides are TGTGCCAGCAGTCTCCCGACATTAGCCAAAAACATTCAGTACTTC.